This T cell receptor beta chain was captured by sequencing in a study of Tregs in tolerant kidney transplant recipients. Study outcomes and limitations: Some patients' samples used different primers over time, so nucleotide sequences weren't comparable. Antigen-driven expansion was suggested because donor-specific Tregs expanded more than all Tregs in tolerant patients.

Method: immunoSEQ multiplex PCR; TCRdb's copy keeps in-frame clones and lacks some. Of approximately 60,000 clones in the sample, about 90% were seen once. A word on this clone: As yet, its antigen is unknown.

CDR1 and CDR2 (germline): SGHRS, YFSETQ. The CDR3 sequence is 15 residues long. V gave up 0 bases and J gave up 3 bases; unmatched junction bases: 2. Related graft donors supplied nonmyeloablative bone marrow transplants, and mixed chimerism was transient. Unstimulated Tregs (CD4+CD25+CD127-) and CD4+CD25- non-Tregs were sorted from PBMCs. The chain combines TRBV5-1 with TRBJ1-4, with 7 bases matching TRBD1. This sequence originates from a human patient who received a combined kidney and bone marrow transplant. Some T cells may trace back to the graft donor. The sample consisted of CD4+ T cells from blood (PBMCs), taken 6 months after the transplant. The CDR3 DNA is TGCGCCAGCAGCTTGGGACAGGGTCCTAATGAAAAACTGTTTTTT. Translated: CASSLGQGPNEKLFF. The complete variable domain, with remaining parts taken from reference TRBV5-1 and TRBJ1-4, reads KAGVTQTPRYLIKTRGQQVTLSCSPISGHRSVSWYQQTPGQGLQFLFEYFSETQRNKGNFPGRFSGRQFSNSRSEMNVSTLELGDSALYLCASSLGQGPNEKLFFGSGTQLSVL.